This TCR beta chain originates from a study of control samples from healthy donors and cancer patients (TCRdb year 2020). The cysteine opens and the phenylalanine closes a CDR3 of 16 amino acids. Kept here is only the CDR3 DNA, which spans 48 bases and is read in frame from base 1. V gives up 5 bases and J gives up 1 base, and the segment between their germline ends measures 17 bases. CDR1 is given as SEHNR and CDR2 as FQNEAQ, both from the germline V gene (reference sequence). Remarks on this clone: Its specific antigen is unknown. There are no base qualities to consult, and no much larger clone falls within one base.

The library was made by the immunoSEQ multiplex PCR assay. In its TCRdb copy, this immuneACCESS table keeps in-frame sequences only and misses some clones. Where compared with another copy, unresolved V genes explain less than half of these, and the others have no known cause. Present in this sample are about 30,000 clones, about nine tenths of which were seen just once. Of the sample, over 9.5% is held by the ten largest clones. This receptor was obtained from a man in his forties or fifties with lung cancer. The sequencing sample was made of PBMCs. This sequence uses TRBV7-9 and TRBJ1-1, with TRBD1 as a weak D call on 6 bases. Here the CDR3 is given as CASSPTGGPGNTEAFF. The bases read TGTGCCAGCAGCCCTACCGGGGGGCCGGGGAACACTGAAGCTTTCTTT.